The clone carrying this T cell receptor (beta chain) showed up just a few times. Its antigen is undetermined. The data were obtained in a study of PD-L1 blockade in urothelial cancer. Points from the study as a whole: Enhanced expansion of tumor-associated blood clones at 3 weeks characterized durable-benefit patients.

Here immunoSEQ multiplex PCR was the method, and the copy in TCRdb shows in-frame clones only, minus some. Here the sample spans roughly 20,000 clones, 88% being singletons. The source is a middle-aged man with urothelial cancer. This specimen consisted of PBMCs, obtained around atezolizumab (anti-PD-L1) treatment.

This CDR3 reads CASSNDRGGYEQYF. Here the CDR3 DNA reads TGTGCCAGCAGCAATGACCGAGGGGGCTACGAGCAGTACTTC. The V gene is TRBV5-4, the J gene TRBJ2-7; a weak D match, TRBD1 (6 bases). The CDR3 length is 14 residues. Trimming removed 4 bases from V and 3 bases from J, with 14 bases in between. Germline CDR1 and CDR2: SGHNT and YYREEE (reference sequence).